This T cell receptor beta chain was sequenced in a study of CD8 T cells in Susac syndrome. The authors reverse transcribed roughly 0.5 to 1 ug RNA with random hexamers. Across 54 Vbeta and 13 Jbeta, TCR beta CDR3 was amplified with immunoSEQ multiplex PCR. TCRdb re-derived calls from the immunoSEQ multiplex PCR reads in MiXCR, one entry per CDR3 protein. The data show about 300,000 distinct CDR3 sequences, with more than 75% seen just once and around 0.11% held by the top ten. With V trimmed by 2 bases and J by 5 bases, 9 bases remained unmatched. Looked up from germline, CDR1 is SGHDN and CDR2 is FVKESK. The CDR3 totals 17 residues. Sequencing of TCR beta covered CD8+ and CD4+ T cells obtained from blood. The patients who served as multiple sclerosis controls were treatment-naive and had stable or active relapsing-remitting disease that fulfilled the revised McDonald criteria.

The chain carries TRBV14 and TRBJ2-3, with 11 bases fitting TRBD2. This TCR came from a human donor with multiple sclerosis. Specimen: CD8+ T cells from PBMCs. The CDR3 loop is CASSQNTLAGAGDTQYF. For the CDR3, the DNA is TGTGCCAGCAGCCAAAATACACTAGCGGGAGCCGGAGATACGCAGTATTTT.